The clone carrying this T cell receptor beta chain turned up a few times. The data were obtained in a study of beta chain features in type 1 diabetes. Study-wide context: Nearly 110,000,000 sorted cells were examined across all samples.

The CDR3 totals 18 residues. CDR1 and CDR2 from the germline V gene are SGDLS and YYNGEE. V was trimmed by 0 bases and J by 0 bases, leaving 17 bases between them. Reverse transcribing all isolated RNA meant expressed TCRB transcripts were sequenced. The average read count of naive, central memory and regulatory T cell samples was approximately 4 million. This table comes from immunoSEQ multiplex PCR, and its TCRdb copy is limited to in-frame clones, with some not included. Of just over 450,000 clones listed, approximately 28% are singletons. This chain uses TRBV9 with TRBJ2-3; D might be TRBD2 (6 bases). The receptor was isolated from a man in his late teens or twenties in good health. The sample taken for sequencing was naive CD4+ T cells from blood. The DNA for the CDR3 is TGTGCCAGCAGCGTAGCCCCCTCCGGGAGCGGGAGCACAGATACGCAGTATTTT. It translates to CASSVAPSGSGSTDTQYF.